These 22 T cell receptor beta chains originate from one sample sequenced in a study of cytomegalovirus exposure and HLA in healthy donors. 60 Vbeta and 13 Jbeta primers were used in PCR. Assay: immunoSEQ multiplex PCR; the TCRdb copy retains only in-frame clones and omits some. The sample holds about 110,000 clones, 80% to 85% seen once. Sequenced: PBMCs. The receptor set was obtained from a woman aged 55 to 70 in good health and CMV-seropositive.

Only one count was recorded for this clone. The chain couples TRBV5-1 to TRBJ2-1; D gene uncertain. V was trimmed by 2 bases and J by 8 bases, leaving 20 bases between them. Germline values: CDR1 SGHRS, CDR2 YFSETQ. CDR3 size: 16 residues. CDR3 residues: CASSFSSGLPPDEQFF. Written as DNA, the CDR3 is TGCGCCAGCAGCTTCAGTTCAGGTCTCCCCCCCGATGAGCAGTTCTTC.

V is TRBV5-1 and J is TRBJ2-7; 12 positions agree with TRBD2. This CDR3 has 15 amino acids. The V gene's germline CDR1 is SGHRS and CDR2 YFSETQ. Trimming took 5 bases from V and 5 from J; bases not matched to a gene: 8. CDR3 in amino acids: CASRLAGGPPDEQYF. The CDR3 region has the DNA TGCGCCAGCAGACTAGCGGGAGGTCCCCCTGACGAGCAGTACTTC. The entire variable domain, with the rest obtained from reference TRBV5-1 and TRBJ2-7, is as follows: KAGVTQTPRYLIKTRGQQVTLSCSPISGHRSVSWYQQTPGQGLQFLFEYFSETQRNKGNFPGRFSGRQFSNSRSEMNVSTLELGDSALYLCASRLAGGPPDEQYFGPGTRLTVT.

CDR3 DNA sequence: TGTGCCAGCAGCCCGACTAGCGACAAGACCCAGTACTTC. It yields the protein CASSPTSDKTQYF. This chain joins TRBV6-5 and TRBJ2-5; TRBD2 agrees at 8 bases. With 6 bases clipped from V and 6 bases from J, the junction kept 6 bases outside the gene matches. The CDR3 runs to 13 residues. Per germline, CDR1 MNHEY and CDR2 SVGAGI.

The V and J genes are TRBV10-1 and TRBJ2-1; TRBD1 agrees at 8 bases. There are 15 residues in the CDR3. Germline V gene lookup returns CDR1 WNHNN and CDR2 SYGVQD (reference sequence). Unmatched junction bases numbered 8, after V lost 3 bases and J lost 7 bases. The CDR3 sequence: CASSDGSRGRNEQFF. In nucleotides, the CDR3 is TGCGCCAGCAGTGATGGGAGCAGGGGGCGAAATGAGCAGTTCTTC.

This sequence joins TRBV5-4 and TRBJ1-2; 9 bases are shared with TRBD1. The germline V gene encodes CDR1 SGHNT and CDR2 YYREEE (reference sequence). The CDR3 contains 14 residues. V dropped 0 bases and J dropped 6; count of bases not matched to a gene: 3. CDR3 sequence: CASSLGDRANGYTF. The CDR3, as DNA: TGTGCCAGCAGCTTGGGGGACAGGGCTAATGGCTACACCTTC.

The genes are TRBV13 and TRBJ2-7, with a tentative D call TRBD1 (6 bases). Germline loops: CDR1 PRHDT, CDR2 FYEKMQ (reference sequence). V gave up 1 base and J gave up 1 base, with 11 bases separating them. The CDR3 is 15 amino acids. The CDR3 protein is CASSLVGTRSYEQYF. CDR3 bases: TGTGCCAGCAGCTTAGTAGGGACAAGGTCCTACGAGCAGTACTTC.

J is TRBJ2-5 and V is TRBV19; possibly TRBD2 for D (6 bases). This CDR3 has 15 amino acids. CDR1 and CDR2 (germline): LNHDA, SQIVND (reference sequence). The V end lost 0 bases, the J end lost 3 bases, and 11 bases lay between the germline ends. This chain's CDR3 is CASSIEGGREETQYF. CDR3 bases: TGTGCCAGTAGTATAGAGGGGGGAAGGGAAGAGACCCAGTACTTC.

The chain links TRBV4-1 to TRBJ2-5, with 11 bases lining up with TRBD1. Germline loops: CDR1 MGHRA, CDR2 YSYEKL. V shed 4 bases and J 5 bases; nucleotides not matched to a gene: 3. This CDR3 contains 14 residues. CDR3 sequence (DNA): TGCGCCAGCAGCCCGGGACAGGGGGGCGAGACCCAGTACTTC. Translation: CASSPGQGGETQYF.

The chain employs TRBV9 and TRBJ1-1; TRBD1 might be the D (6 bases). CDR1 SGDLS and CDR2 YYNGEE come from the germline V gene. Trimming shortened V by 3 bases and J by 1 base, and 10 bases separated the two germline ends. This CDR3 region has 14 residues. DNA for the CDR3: TGTGCCAGCAGCGCAGGACAGTGGAACACTGAAGCTTTCTTT. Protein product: CASSAGQWNTEAFF.

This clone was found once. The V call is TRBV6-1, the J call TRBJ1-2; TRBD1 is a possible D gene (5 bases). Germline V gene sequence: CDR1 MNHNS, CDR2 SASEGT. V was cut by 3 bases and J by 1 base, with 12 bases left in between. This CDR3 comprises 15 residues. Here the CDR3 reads CASSELQGFNYGYTF. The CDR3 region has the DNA TGTGCCAGCAGTGAGTTGCAGGGCTTTAACTATGGCTACACCTTC.

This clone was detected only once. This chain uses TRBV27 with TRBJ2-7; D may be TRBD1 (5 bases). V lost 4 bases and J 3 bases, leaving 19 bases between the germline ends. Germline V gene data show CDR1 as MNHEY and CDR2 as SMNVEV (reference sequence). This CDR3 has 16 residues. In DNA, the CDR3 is TGTGCCAGCAGTTATACCCCGACAGTTAAAAGCTACGAGCAGTACTTC. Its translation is CASSYTPTVKSYEQYF.

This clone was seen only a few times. CDR3 sequence (DNA): TGTGCCAGCAGCTTAGGGGGAGGAAACTCCTATGGCTACACCTTC. Translating gives CASSLGGGNSYGYTF. V and J are TRBV7-9 and TRBJ1-2; D gene uncertain. In germline, CDR1 is SEHNR, CDR2 FQNEAQ (reference sequence). The V end lost 1 base, the J end lost 4 bases, and 13 bases lay between the germline ends. There are 15 residues in the CDR3.

CDR3 residues: CASSQPQGTTEAFF. The CDR3 nucleotides are TGCGCCAGCAGTCAACCGCAGGGGACCACTGAAGCTTTCTTT. This chain uses TRBV23-1 with TRBJ1-1, with D perhaps TRBD1 (6 bases). Being an ORF, TRBV23-1 has a function that is uncertain. The CDR3 has 14 residues. Trimming removed 2 bases from V and 4 bases from J, with 11 bases in between.

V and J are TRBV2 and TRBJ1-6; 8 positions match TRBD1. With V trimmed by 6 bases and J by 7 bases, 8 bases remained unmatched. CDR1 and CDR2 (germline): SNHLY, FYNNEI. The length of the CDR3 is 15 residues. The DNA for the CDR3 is TGTGCCAGCAGAAAAGGACAGGGAGTGAATTCACCCCTCCACTTT. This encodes CASRKGQGVNSPLHF.

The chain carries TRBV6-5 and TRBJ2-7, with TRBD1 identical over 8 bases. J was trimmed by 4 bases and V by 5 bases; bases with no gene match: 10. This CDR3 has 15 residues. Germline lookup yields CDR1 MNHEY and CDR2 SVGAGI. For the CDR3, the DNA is TGTGCCAGCAGTCTTATTACAGGGGGTCCGTACGAGCAGTACTTC. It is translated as CASSLITGGPYEQYF.

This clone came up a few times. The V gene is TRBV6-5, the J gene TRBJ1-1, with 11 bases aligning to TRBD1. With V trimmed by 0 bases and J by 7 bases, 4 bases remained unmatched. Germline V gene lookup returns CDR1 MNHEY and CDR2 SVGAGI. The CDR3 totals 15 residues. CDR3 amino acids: CASSYSWTGGLEAFF. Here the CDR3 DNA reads TGTGCCAGCAGTTACTCCTGGACAGGGGGCCTTGAAGCTTTCTTT.

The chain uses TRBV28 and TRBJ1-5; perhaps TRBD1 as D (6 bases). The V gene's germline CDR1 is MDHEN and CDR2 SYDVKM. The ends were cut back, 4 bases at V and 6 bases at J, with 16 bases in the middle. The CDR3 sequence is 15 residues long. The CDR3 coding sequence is TGTGCCAGCAGTTCCACAGGGTTAGCGGGTCAGCCCCAGCATTTT. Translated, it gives CASSSTGLAGQPQHF.

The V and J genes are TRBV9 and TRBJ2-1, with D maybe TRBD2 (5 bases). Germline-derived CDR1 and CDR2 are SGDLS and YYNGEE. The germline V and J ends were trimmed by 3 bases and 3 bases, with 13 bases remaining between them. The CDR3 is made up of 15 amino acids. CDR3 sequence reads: CASSGGGPIYNEQFF. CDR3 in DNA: TGTGCCAGCAGCGGAGGAGGTCCCATCTACAATGAGCAGTTCTTC.

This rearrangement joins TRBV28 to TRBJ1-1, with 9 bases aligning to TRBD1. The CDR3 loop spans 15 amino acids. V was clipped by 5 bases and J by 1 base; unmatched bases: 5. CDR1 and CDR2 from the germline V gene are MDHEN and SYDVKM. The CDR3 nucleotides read TGTGCCAGCAGTACTACGGGACAGGGGAACACTGAAGCTTTCTTT. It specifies CASSTTGQGNTEAFF.

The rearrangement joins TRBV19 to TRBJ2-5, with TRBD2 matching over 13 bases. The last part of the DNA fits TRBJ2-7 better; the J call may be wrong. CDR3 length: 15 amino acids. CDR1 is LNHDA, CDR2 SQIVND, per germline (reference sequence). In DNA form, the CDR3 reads TGTGCCAGTAGTAGACTAGCGGGAGGTTCCTACGAGCAGTACTTC. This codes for CASSRLAGGSYEQYF.

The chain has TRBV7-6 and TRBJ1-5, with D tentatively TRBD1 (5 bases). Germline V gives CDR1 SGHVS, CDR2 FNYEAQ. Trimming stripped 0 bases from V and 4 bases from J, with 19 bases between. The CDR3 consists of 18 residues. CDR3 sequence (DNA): TGTGCCAGCAGCTTAGCGCGCGGGGACGGCGGTAGGAATCAGCCCCAGCATTTT. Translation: CASSLARGDGGRNQPQHF.

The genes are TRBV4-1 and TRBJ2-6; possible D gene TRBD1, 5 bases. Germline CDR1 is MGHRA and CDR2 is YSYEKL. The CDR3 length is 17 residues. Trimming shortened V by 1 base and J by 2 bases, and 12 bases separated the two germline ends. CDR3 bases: TGCGCCAGCAGCCAAGGGCCAGGACATGCTGGGGCCAACGTCCTGACTTTC. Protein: CASSQGPGHAGANVLTF.